This T cell receptor (beta chain) originates from a study of CD8+ T cells in alopecia areata. Across the whole study: In an open-label trial, patients got 5 to 10 mg tofacitinib twice daily. Overall study results and limits: The treated group had a single nonresponder, limiting CD8+ expansion-response conclusions.

A remark on this clone: Antigen specificity is unknown.

Treatment denoted: oral pan-JAK inhibitor, 5-10 mg twice daily. From alopecia areata patients, lesional scalp punch biopsies and peripheral blood were collected. Germline-derived CDR1 and CDR2 are LNHDA and SQIVND (reference sequence). The CDR3 spans 14 residues. J gave up 4 bases and V 5 bases, and 7 bases lay outside the gene matches. Extracted RNA was reverse transcribed, and the resulting cDNA served as sequencing template. Measured with immunoSEQ multiplex PCR; TCRdb has only the in-frame clones, and not every one. The sample contains hundreds of thousands of clones, 66% of which appear only once.

The sample in question was CD4+ T cells sorted from blood, obtained at week 44, from a patient treated with tofacitinib. This clonotype was sampled from a human donor with alopecia areata. This chain uses TRBV19 with TRBJ1-1; the match to TRBD1 covers 7 bases. CDR3 DNA sequence: TGTGCCAGTAGTCACAGGGGAGTGGGCACTGAAGCTTTCTTT. It specifies CASSHRGVGTEAFF. The variable domain in full, completed from reference TRBV19 and TRBJ1-1, reads DGGITQSPKYLFRKEGQNVTLSCEQNLNHDAMYWYRQDPGQGLRLIYYSQIVNDFQKGDIAEGYSVSREKKESFPLTVTSAQKNPTAFYLCASSHRGVGTEAFFGQGTRLTVV.